The 21 T cell receptor beta chains reported below all come from one sample, sequenced in a study of patients and donors after allogeneic stem cell transplantation (dated by TCRdb to the early 2020s). The method was RT-PCR. Sequenced using a NextSeq 550. TCRdb handled the public reads itself, with Q25 trimming in fastp and clone calling in MiXCR, and kept productive beta chains. Each entry is one CDR3 protein sequence, shown with its most common DNA and genes. The sample data list about a million distinct CDR3 sequences, and more than 15% of these were observed just once. The ten biggest clones cover roughly 6% of the sample. Source material: blood, either unsorted or a sorted T cell fraction (not recorded which). The source of these receptors is a human donor who was either an allogeneic HSCT recipient or a stem cell or donor lymphocyte infusion donor (not recorded which). It is not recorded whose cells these are; they may come from a transplant donor.

There are a few counts of this clonotype. CDR3 nucleotides: TGCAGTGCTTATCCCGGGACAGGGAAAACTGAAGCTTTCTTT. Translation: CSAYPGTGKTEAFF. The chain uses TRBV20-1 and TRBJ1-1; 9 nucleotides align to TRBD1. The CDR3 has 14 amino acids. CDR1 is DFQATT, CDR2 SNEGSKA, per germline (reference sequence). V shed 5 bases and J 5 bases; nucleotides not matched to a gene: 9.

This clonotype was observed a single time. The chain joins TRBV12-3 or TRBV12-4 to TRBJ1-1, with D maybe TRBD1 (5 bases). Trimming took off 4 bases at V and 6 bases at J, with 12 bases between the two ends. The CDR3 is 13 residues long. The CDR3 DNA reads as TGTGCCAGCAGTTCCAGGGTAGGGGCTGAAGCTTTCTTT. Its translation: CASSSRVGAEAFF.

This chain connects TRBV5-1 to TRBJ2-1; either TRBD1 or TRBD2 may supply D (5 bases each). This CDR3 is built from 15 residues. Between the trimmed V and J ends, which lost 3 bases and 1 base, there was a span of 11 bases. CDR1 and CDR2 (germline): SGHRS, YFSETQ. In DNA, the CDR3 is TGCGCCAGCAGCTGGGGGAACGGATCCTACAATGAGCAGTTCTTC. Residues: CASSWGNGSYNEQFF.

This chain uses TRBV24-1 with TRBJ2-3; TRBD2 matches 9 bases. This CDR3 is 16 amino acids long. Germline CDR1 is KGHDR and CDR2 is SFDVKD. The V and J ends lost 4 bases and 5 bases, in that order; junction bases with no gene match: 9. CDR3 in amino acids: CATSEYAGGPEDTQYF. In DNA form, the CDR3 reads TGTGCCACCAGTGAGTACGCGGGGGGGCCCGAAGATACGCAGTATTTT.

The chain has TRBV29-1 and TRBJ2-2; D perhaps matches TRBD1 (6 bases). The CDR3 has 17 amino acids. The V and J ends lost 3 bases and 2 bases respectively, with 19 bases between them. CDR1 and CDR2 from the germline V gene are SQVTM and ANQGSEA. The DNA of the CDR3 is TGCAGCGTTGATGAAAAGGGCAGGGGAAAAAACACCGGGGAGCTGTTTTTT. Protein: CSVDEKGRGKNTGELFF.

The chain recombines TRBV28 with TRBJ2-1; D is ambiguous. Germline lookup yields CDR1 MDHEN and CDR2 SYDVKM. V dropped 7 bases and J dropped 4 bases, with 5 bases sitting between them. CDR3 size: 11 residues. The CDR3 loop reads CASKWYNEQFF. The CDR3 DNA sequence: TGTGCCAGCAAGTGGTACAATGAGCAGTTCTTC.

A few counts support this clonotype. J is TRBJ2-5 and V is TRBV7-6, with D tentatively TRBD2 (7 bases). Germline-derived CDR1 and CDR2 are SGHVS and FNYEAQ. The CDR3 totals 14 residues. V dropped 1 base and J dropped 6 bases, with 12 bases sitting between them. CDR3 in amino acids: CASSLEGGVKTQYF. CDR3 sequence (DNA): TGTGCCAGCAGCTTAGAAGGGGGGGTGAAGACCCAGTACTTC.

This clonotype turned up a few times. The chain is built from TRBV15 and TRBJ2-3; 10 bases fit TRBD1. J gave up 5 bases and V 4 bases, and 15 bases lay outside the gene matches. The CDR3 consists of 18 residues. CDR1 and CDR2 from the germline V gene are LNHNV and YYDKDF (reference sequence). CDR3 DNA sequence: TGTGCCACCAGCAAAAATGGGCAGACAGGGGGCCGTGAAGATACGCAGTATTTT. Protein product: CATSKNGQTGGREDTQYF.

This clonotype was observed a few times. The chain has TRBV12-3 or TRBV12-4 and TRBJ2-1, with a weak D call TRBD2 (5 bases). The V end lost 6 bases, the J end lost 8 bases, and 11 bases lay between the germline ends. The CDR3 runs to 12 residues. DNA of the CDR3: TGTGCCAGCAGAACCCCCGGGGATGAGCAGTTCTTC. Translating it yields CASRTPGDEQFF.

V gene TRBV27 combines with J gene TRBJ2-3; D call uncertain. V lost 1 base to trimming and J lost 0 bases, with 5 bases between them. The germline CDR1 and CDR2 sequences are MNHEY and SMNVEV (reference sequence). CDR3 length: 14 residues. The CDR3 bases are TGTGCCAGCAGTTTATACACTAGCACAGATACGCAGTATTTT. Protein sequence: CASSLYTSTDTQYF.

The rearrangement links TRBV6-1 to TRBJ2-7; D gene unclear. Germline CDR1 MNHNS, CDR2 SASEGT. With 6 bases removed from V and 5 bases from J, the gap between germline ends came to 14 bases. The CDR3 covers 13 residues. The DNA of the CDR3 is TGTGCCAGCAGCCCCCCTCATACCCACGAGCAGTACTTC. Translated: CASSPPHTHEQYF.

This clonotype was seen a handful of times. This chain joins TRBV6-2 or TRBV6-3 and TRBJ1-4; no definite D call. CDR1 is MNHEY and CDR2 is SVGEGT in the germline V gene. CDR3 length: 14 residues. The V gene lost 7 bases and the J gene lost 8 bases, with 17 bases spanning the gap. CDR3 coding DNA: TGTGCCAGCACTAACACACCTGCGGGCGAAAAACTGTTTTTT. Protein sequence: CASTNTPAGEKLFF.

In this sample, this clonotype turned up many times. This chain uses TRBV6-1 with TRBJ2-3; no clear D. The CDR3 length is 13 residues. CDR1 MNHNS and CDR2 SASEGT come from the germline V gene. The V end was cut by 6 bases, the J end by 0 bases, with 7 bases between. The CDR3 nucleotides read TGTGCCAGCAGCCGTACTAGCACAGATACGCAGTATTTT. As protein: CASSRTSTDTQYF.

This clonotype was seen more than once but under ten times. The V call is TRBV27, the J call TRBJ2-7; D unresolved. Trimming pared 3 bases from V and 5 bases from J, leaving 14 bases between. Germline CDR1 reads MNHEY; CDR2 reads SMNVEV (reference sequence). This CDR3 has 14 residues. The chain's CDR3 is CASSLPSMSNEQYF. The CDR3 DNA is TGTGCCAGCAGTTTGCCGAGCATGTCAAACGAGCAGTACTTC.

CDR3 sequence (DNA): TGCAGCGCCGAAACAATGGGGAAGGGGAATGAGCAGTACTTC. Its translation is CSAETMGKGNEQYF. The genes are TRBV29-1 and TRBJ2-7; a weak D match, TRBD1 (5 bases). The germline V gene encodes CDR1 SQVTM and CDR2 ANQGSEA. With 7 bases removed from V and 7 bases from J, the gap between germline ends came to 23 bases. This CDR3 is 14 amino acids long.

The chain has TRBV5-1 and TRBJ1-3; a possible D gene is TRBD1 (5 bases). Trimming cost V 2 bases and J 2 bases, with 11 bases left between them. The CDR3 runs 15 residues. The germline gives CDR1 SGHRS, CDR2 YFSETQ. The CDR3 sequence: CASSFTGNPGNTIYF. The CDR3 bases are TGCGCCAGCAGCTTCACAGGAAACCCTGGAAACACCATATATTTT.

A few counts support this clonotype. This sequence joins TRBV6-2 or TRBV6-3 and TRBJ2-2; D is unclear. Per the germline V gene, CDR1 is MNHEY and CDR2 is SVGEGT. This CDR3 spans 14 amino acids. V was trimmed by 4 bases and J by 2 bases, leaving 8 bases between them. CDR3 residues: CASSLEDNTGELFF. For the CDR3, the DNA is TGTGCCAGCAGTTTAGAGGATAACACCGGGGAGCTGTTTTTT.

V and J are TRBV6-2 or TRBV6-3 and TRBJ2-7, with D possibly TRBD2 on 6 matching bases. The CDR3 sequence is 14 residues long. Germline V gene lookup returns CDR1 MNHEY and CDR2 SVGEGT. The V and J ends lost 8 bases and 1 base respectively, with 15 bases between them. The CDR3 reads CASGMGGPSYEQYF. In DNA form, the CDR3 reads TGTGCCAGCGGTATGGGAGGCCCTTCCTACGAGCAGTACTTC.

This clonotype has a handful of counts. The genes are TRBV20-1 and TRBJ2-7; D remains unclear. The V and J ends lost 3 bases and 7 bases respectively, with 7 bases between them. The length of the CDR3 is 10 residues. The germline V gene has CDR1 DFQATT and CDR2 SNEGSKA (reference sequence). CDR3 in amino acids: CSASDEEQYF. CDR3 bases: TGCAGTGCTAGTGATGAAGAGCAGTACTTC.

This clonotype appeared a few times. The CDR3 reads CASRGAVNYEQYF. DNA for the CDR3: TGTGCCAGCAGAGGTGCAGTCAACTACGAGCAGTACTTC. The genes are TRBV2 and TRBJ2-7; D unclear. CDR1 is SNHLY, CDR2 FYNNEI, per germline. Trimming cost V 6 bases and J 3 bases, with 12 bases left between them. The CDR3 covers 13 residues.

The gene calls are TRBV4-2 and TRBJ2-2; 14 nucleotides match TRBD2. Germline V gene sequence: CDR1 LGHNA, CDR2 YNFKEQ. V lost 5 bases and J lost 3; bases outside the gene matches: 5. The CDR3 spans 17 residues. CDR3 nucleotide sequence: TGTGCCAGCAGCGAACCGGGACTAGCGGGGGACACCGGGGAGCTGTTTTTT. Protein: CASSEPGLAGDTGELFF.